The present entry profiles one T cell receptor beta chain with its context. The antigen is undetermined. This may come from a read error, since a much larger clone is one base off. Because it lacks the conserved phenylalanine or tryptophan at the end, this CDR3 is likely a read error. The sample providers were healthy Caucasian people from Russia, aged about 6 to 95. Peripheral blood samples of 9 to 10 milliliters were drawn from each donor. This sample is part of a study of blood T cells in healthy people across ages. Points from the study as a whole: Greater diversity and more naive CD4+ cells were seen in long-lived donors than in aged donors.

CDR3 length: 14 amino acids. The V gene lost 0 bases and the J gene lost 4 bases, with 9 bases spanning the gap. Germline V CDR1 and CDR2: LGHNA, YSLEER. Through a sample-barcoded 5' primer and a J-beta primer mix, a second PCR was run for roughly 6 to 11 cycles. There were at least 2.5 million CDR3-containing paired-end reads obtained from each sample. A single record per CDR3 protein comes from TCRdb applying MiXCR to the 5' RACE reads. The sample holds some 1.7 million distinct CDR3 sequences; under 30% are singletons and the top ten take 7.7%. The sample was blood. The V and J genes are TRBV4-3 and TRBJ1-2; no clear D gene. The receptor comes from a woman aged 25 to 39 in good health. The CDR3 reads CASSQDPRTYGYTC. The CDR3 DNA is TGCGCCAGCAGCCAAGATCCCAGGACCTATGGCTACACCTGC.